This entry concerns a single T cell receptor beta chain. One end of the junction is discordant with germline, which a read error may explain. The CDR3 length is 13 residues. Germline-derived CDR1 and CDR2 are LGHNA and YSLEER. Sequencing was performed with immunoSEQ multiplex PCR; in TCRdb, only in-frame clones are kept and a portion is missing. The table shows 300,000 to 400,000 clones, with almost 90% occurring only once. The record originates from a study of Ad26.COV2.S vaccination and SARS-CoV-2 variants. Study at large: The authors gave Ad26.COV2.S intramuscularly, either once or twice 56 days apart.

Treatment meaning: around 19 received Ad26.COV2.S at low or high dose, single or two shots; about five received placebo; per-sample allocation not given. Sample collection was performed on day 63 after the first vaccine or placebo injection. Donation was by an adult aged 18-55 years who was in Boston. This chain uses TRBV4-3 with TRBJ1-5, with D possibly TRBD1 on 6 matching bases. This specimen consisted of peripheral blood, obtained in a trial of Ad26.COV2.S vaccine versus placebo. This sequence originates from a person aged 18-65 years who received the Ad26.COV2.S COVID-19 vaccine or a placebo. The DNA for the CDR3 is TGCGCCAGCAGCAAAGACAGGTATCAGCCCCAGCATTTT. It encodes CASSKDRYQPQHF.